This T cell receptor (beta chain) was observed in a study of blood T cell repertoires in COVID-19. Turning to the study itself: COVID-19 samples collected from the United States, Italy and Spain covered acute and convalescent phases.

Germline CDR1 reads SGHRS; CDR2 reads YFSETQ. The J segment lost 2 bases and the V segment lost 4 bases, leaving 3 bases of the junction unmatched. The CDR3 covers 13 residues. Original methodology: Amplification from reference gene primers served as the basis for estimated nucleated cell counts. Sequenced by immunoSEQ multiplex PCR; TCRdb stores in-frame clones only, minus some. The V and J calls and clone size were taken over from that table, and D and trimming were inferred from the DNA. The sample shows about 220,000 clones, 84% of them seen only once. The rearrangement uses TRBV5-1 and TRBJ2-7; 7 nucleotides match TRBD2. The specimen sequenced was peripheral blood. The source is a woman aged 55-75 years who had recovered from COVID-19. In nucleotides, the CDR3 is TGCGCCAGCAGCCCCCGGGAGGCCTACGAGCAGTACTTC. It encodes CASSPREAYEQYF.